The entry below describes one T cell receptor beta chain. Its antigen remains unknown. This entry comes from a study of T cell responses to AZD1222 COVID-19 vaccine. Deletions cut 4 bases from V and 5 bases from J, with 5 bases between. CDR1 SGHTA and CDR2 FQGNSA come from the germline V gene. The CDR3 length is 12 residues. Study results and caveats: Repertoires in all cases were sampled only once the peak T cell response had passed.

Assay used: immunoSEQ multiplex PCR; TCRdb lists only in-frame clones, some missing. Altogether about 67,000 clones are present, about 85% being singletons, with the ten largest covering 21%. The sample was peripheral blood, taken on day 0 of AZD1222 vaccination. This chain uses TRBV7-2 with TRBJ1-4, with D unresolved. This TCR was sampled from an adult in good health. Here the CDR3 DNA reads TGTGCCAGCAGCTCCCACAATGAAAAACTGTTTTTT. This sequence encodes CASSSHNEKLFF.